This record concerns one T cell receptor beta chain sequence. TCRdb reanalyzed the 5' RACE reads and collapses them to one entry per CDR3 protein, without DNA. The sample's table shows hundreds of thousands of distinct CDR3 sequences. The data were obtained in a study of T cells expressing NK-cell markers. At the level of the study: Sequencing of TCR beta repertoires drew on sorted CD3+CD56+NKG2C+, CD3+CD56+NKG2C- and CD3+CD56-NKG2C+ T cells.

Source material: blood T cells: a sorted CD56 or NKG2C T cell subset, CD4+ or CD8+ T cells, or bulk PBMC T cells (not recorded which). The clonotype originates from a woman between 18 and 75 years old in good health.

The CDR3 sequence: CASSLAEISSPLHF. This chain uses TRBV5-1 with TRBJ1-6. The CDR3 is made up of 14 amino acids. Germline V CDR1 and CDR2: SGHRS, YFSETQ.